A single sample gave rise to the 28 T cell receptor beta chains below, sequenced in a study of blood T cell repertoires in COVID-19. The table came from immunoSEQ multiplex PCR; TCRdb's copy has only in-frame clones and leaves some out. This sample has 40,000 to 55,000 clones, with roughly 90% found just once. The specimen was peripheral blood. These receptors all come from a human donor in a cohort sampled during active COVID-19.

This sequence joins TRBV7-9 and TRBJ1-1, with 7 bases identical to TRBD1. The CDR3 covers 13 residues. V was clipped by 5 bases and J by 9 bases; unmatched bases: 9. Germline lookup yields CDR1 SEHNR and CDR2 FQNEAQ (reference sequence). CDR3 sequence (DNA): TGTGCCAGCAGCCCACCGCGACAGGGCCAAGCTTTCTTT. Translation gives CASSPPRQGQAFF.

In this sample, this clone turned up once. The chain recombines TRBV11-3 with TRBJ1-1; D unclear. The CDR3 runs 15 residues. The ends were cut back, 1 base at V and 2 bases at J, with 11 bases in the middle. Germline CDR1 reads SGHNT; CDR2 reads YENEEA. The CDR3 coding sequence is TGTGCCAGCAGCTTAGGTCCGAGCCGAAACACTGAAGCTTTCTTT. Translated, it gives CASSLGPSRNTEAFF.

The J gene is TRBJ2-5, the V gene TRBV4-3, with D maybe TRBD2 (6 bases). The CDR3 consists of 14 residues. Trimming took off 0 bases at V and 2 bases at J, with 7 bases between the two ends. The germline V gene has CDR1 LGHNA and CDR2 YSLEER. The CDR3 loop is CASSQEGGQETQYF. CDR3 in DNA: TGCGCCAGCAGCCAAGAGGGGGGACAAGAGACCCAGTACTTC.

There are a few counts of this clone. The V and J genes are TRBV5-1 and TRBJ2-7; 7 bases are shared with TRBD1. The ends lost 0 bases at V and 3 bases at J; junction bases unmatched: 6. In germline, CDR1 is SGHRS, CDR2 YFSETQ. The CDR3 consists of 15 residues. This CDR3 is CASSLAWTGDYEQYF. As DNA, the CDR3 is TGCGCCAGCAGCTTGGCCTGGACAGGTGACTACGAGCAGTACTTC.

The chain employs TRBV19 and TRBJ2-3; D is unclear. The CDR3 length is 16 residues. V was shortened by 7 bases and J by 6 bases, with 23 bases between the two germline ends. CDR1 LNHDA and CDR2 SQIVND come from the germline V gene (reference sequence). The DNA for the CDR3 is TGTGCCAGTACCCCGGTCCTGGAACGAGTCGGGGATACGCAGTATTTT. This translates into CASTPVLERVGDTQYF.

V usage is TRBV6-2 or TRBV6-3 and J usage is TRBJ2-3; maybe TRBD1 (5 bases). Trimming stripped 0 bases from V and 0 bases from J, with 7 bases between. CDR1 is MNHEY, CDR2 SVGEGT, per germline. The CDR3 length is 15 residues. This CDR3 is CASSYSDRSTDTQYF. CDR3 DNA: TGTGCCAGCAGTTACTCCGACAGAAGCACAGATACGCAGTATTTT.

V usage is TRBV9 and J usage is TRBJ2-3, with D maybe TRBD1 (6 bases). Trimming cost V 0 bases and J 4 bases, with 15 bases left between them. The CDR3 sequence is 16 residues long. Germline CDR1 and CDR2: SGDLS and YYNGEE. The CDR3 here is CASSVEGRGSADTQYF. The CDR3 nucleotides are TGTGCCAGCAGCGTAGAGGGCAGGGGAAGTGCAGATACGCAGTATTTT.

This clone was observed a few times. This chain uses TRBV6-2 or TRBV6-3 with TRBJ1-5, with 8 nucleotides matching TRBD1. The germline V gene has CDR1 MNHEY and CDR2 SVGEGT. This CDR3 contains 15 residues. The V segment lost 6 bases and the J segment 2 bases; nucleotides outside the gene matches: 6. The CDR3 DNA is TGTGCCAGCAGCGACAGGGGCGGGGGCAATCAGCCCCAGCATTTT. Its translation: CASSDRGGGNQPQHF.

This clone came up once. V and J are TRBV7-2 and TRBJ1-6; 7 nucleotides align to TRBD1. Looked up from germline, CDR1 is SGHTA and CDR2 is FQGNSA. V gave up 6 bases and J gave up 7 bases; unmatched junction bases: 9. The CDR3 totals 15 residues. The CDR3 spells CASRPNPGQNSPLHF. The CDR3 DNA is TGTGCCAGCAGGCCGAACCCGGGACAGAATTCACCCCTCCACTTT.

V and J are TRBV6-5 and TRBJ2-1; 11 bases are a match to TRBD2. The CDR3 covers 12 residues. Germline V gene data show CDR1 as MNHEY and CDR2 as SVGAGI. V lost 9 bases, J lost 15 bases, and 10 bases stayed unmatched. The CDR3 loop reads CASEGLADLVFF. The CDR3 nucleotides read TGTGCCAGTGAGGGACTAGCGGACCTGGTGTTCTTC.

The J gene is TRBJ2-7, the V gene TRBV7-3; TRBD1 agrees at 8 bases. Losses at the gene ends were 5 bases for V and 6 bases for J; bases not matched to a gene: 3. Germline-derived CDR1 and CDR2 are SGHTA and FQGTGA. This CDR3 has 12 amino acids. CDR3 loop: CASSTTGAEQYF. The CDR3 DNA follows: TGTGCCAGCAGCACGACAGGGGCCGAGCAGTACTTC.

The chain combines TRBV6-4 with TRBJ2-1; possibly TRBD2 for D (6 bases). V was cut by 3 bases and J by 0 bases, with 9 bases left in between. Germline loops: CDR1 MRHNA, CDR2 SNTAGT. The CDR3 length is 15 residues. Written as DNA, the CDR3 is TGTGCCAGCAGTGATTTCGGGAGCTCCTACAATGAGCAGTTCTTC. Protein sequence: CASSDFGSSYNEQFF.

The V call is TRBV7-2, the J call TRBJ1-2, with 7 bases matching TRBD1. Germline assignment: CDR1 SGHTA and CDR2 FQGNSA. The CDR3 spans 14 residues. With 5 bases clipped from V and 6 bases from J, the junction kept 9 bases outside the gene matches. The CDR3 protein is CASSPYRGRNGYTF. The DNA for the CDR3 is TGTGCCAGCAGCCCCTACAGGGGTCGGAATGGCTACACCTTC.

This clone was recorded once. This rearrangement joins TRBV7-2 to TRBJ1-3, with a weak D call TRBD1 (5 bases). Per the germline V gene, CDR1 is SGHTA and CDR2 is FQGNSA. Trimming cost V 5 bases and J 7 bases, with 18 bases left between them. The CDR3 is made up of 15 amino acids. The CDR3 sequence: CASSLMGLGGNTIYF. The DNA of the CDR3 is TGTGCCAGCAGCCTAATGGGTTTGGGGGGGAACACCATATATTTT.

The V and J genes are TRBV7-9 and TRBJ2-3, with 7 bases lining up with TRBD1. The CDR3 extends over 16 amino acids. V was clipped by 5 bases and J by 3 bases; unmatched bases: 11. Germline CDR1 reads SEHNR; CDR2 reads FQNEAQ (reference sequence). CDR3 residues: CASSQADREITDTQYF. As DNA, the CDR3 is TGTGCCAGCAGCCAAGCAGACAGGGAAATTACAGATACGCAGTATTTT. Full variable domain (rest looked up from reference TRBV7-9 and TRBJ2-3): DTGVSQNPRHKITKRGQNVTFRCDPISEHNRLYWYRQTLGQGPEFLTYFQNEAQLEKSRLLSDRFSAERPKGSFSTLEIQRTEQGDSAMYLCASSQADREITDTQYFGPGTRLTVL.

The chain employs TRBV18 and TRBJ1-2; D uncertain. Deletions cut 2 bases from V and 0 bases from J, with 16 bases between. The CDR3 covers 17 residues. The germline V gene has CDR1 KGHSH and CDR2 LQKENI. The chain's CDR3 is CASSPVGRTQANYGYTF. In DNA, the CDR3 is TGTGCCAGCTCACCAGTAGGGAGAACCCAAGCTAACTATGGCTACACCTTC.

This clone was observed a single time. The J gene is TRBJ2-1, the V gene TRBV7-9; a possible D gene is TRBD1 (5 bases). The CDR3 loop spans 15 amino acids. The V gene lost 0 bases and the J gene lost 5 bases, with 11 bases spanning the gap. Germline values: CDR1 SEHNR, CDR2 FQNEAQ (reference sequence). In DNA, the CDR3 is TGTGCCAGCAGCTTAGCGCGCCAGGGCAACAATGAGCAGTTCTTC. It codes for CASSLARQGNNEQFF.

The J gene is TRBJ2-7, the V gene TRBV18; TRBD2 is a possible D gene (5 bases). V gave up 3 bases and J gave up 3 bases, with 18 bases separating them. Germline loops: CDR1 KGHSH, CDR2 LQKENI. This CDR3 region has 16 residues. For the CDR3, the DNA is TGTGCCAGCTCACCTCTGCCATCGACGGCGGGCTACGAGCAGTACTTC. This codes for CASSPLPSTAGYEQYF.

The gene calls are TRBV19 and TRBJ2-1, with TRBD1 identical over 9 bases. V was clipped by 6 bases and J by 8 bases; unmatched bases: 8. The CDR3 contains 14 residues. Germline V gene lookup returns CDR1 LNHDA and CDR2 SQIVND (reference sequence). In nucleotides, the CDR3 is TGTGCCAGTAGGGGGACAGGGTTACAGGATGAGCAGTTCTTC. Translating it yields CASRGTGLQDEQFF.

The rearrangement links TRBV3-1 (or the pseudogene TRBV3-2) to TRBJ2-7; 7 nucleotides match TRBD1. Germline lookup yields CDR1 LGHDT and CDR2 YNNKEL (reference sequence). Trimming took 1 base from V and 1 from J; bases not matched to a gene: 1. This CDR3 contains 14 residues. The CDR3: CASSQGQGSYEQYF. The CDR3 DNA follows: TGTGCCAGCAGCCAAGGACAGGGTTCCTACGAGCAGTACTTC.

The chain uses TRBV19 and TRBJ2-7; 7 bases are shared with TRBD2. V lost 0 bases, J lost 3 bases, and 8 bases stayed unmatched. Germline CDR1 and CDR2: LNHDA and SQIVND (reference sequence). There are 16 residues in the CDR3. DNA for the CDR3: TGTGCCAGTAGTATAGATCCCCGAGCGGGGCTCTACGAGCAGTACTTC. It translates to CASSIDPRAGLYEQYF.

V gene TRBV30 combines with J gene TRBJ1-6; TRBD1 aligns across 10 bases. CDR1 and CDR2 (germline): GTSNPN, SVGIG (reference sequence). The CDR3 has 13 residues. After removal of 5 bases from V and 10 bases from J, the junction contained 5 bases not matched to a gene. CDR3 sequence: CAWAGTGVSPLHF. In DNA, the CDR3 is TGTGCCTGGGCCGGGACAGGGGTCTCACCCCTCCACTTT.

This sequence joins TRBV11-3 and TRBJ2-7; 8 bases agree with TRBD2. The junction had 6 bases not matched to a gene; V was cut back by 5 bases and J by 0 bases. The CDR3 contains 15 residues. The germline gives CDR1 SGHNT, CDR2 YENEEA. The CDR3 reads CASSLLAALSYEQYF. CDR3 sequence (DNA): TGTGCCAGCAGCCTACTAGCGGCCCTCTCCTACGAGCAGTACTTC.

The rearrangement links TRBV7-9 to TRBJ2-7, with TRBD1 as a possible D gene (6 bases). Trimming removed 3 bases from V and 3 bases from J, with 9 bases in between. This CDR3 has 13 amino acids. Germline loops: CDR1 SEHNR, CDR2 FQNEAQ (reference sequence). This chain's CDR3 is CASSFTGNYEQYF. The CDR3 nucleotides are TGTGCCAGCAGCTTTACAGGGAACTACGAGCAGTACTTC.

This chain joins TRBV2 and TRBJ2-7; the D gene is possibly TRBD2 (6 bases). Germline V gives CDR1 SNHLY, CDR2 FYNNEI. Trimming stripped 3 bases from V and 6 bases from J, with 12 bases between. This CDR3 has 13 residues. The CDR3 sequence: CASSETSVGEQYF. The CDR3 DNA reads TGTGCCAGCAGTGAGACTAGTGTCGGCGAGCAGTACTTC.

V usage is TRBV9 and J usage is TRBJ2-7; 10 bases are a match to TRBD2. The CDR3 is made up of 16 amino acids. Germline lookup yields CDR1 SGDLS and CDR2 YYNGEE. The trim removed 0 bases at V and 3 bases at J, leaving 6 bases unmatched. CDR3 in amino acids: CASSVGRTSGFYEQYF. As DNA, the CDR3 is TGTGCCAGCAGCGTAGGAAGGACTAGCGGCTTCTACGAGCAGTACTTC.

The chain links TRBV7-8 to TRBJ1-4, with D possibly matching TRBD1 (5 bases). V was cut by 1 base and J by 8 bases, with 17 bases left in between. CDR3 length: 16 residues. Germline V gives CDR1 SGHVS, CDR2 FQNEAQ. The DNA of the CDR3 is TGTGCCAGCAGCTTAGTAGTGGTCCAGGGTAAAGAAAAACTGTTTTTT. It is translated as CASSLVVVQGKEKLFF.

The rearrangement uses TRBV20-1 and TRBJ1-5; D gene unclear. CDR1 and CDR2 from the germline V gene are DFQATT and SNEGSKA (reference sequence). Trimming cost V 3 bases and J 1 base, with 7 bases left between them. The CDR3 is made up of 13 amino acids. CDR3 nucleotide sequence: TGCAGTGCTAGTCAGGTGAGCAATCAGCCCCAGCATTTT. It yields the protein CSASQVSNQPQHF.